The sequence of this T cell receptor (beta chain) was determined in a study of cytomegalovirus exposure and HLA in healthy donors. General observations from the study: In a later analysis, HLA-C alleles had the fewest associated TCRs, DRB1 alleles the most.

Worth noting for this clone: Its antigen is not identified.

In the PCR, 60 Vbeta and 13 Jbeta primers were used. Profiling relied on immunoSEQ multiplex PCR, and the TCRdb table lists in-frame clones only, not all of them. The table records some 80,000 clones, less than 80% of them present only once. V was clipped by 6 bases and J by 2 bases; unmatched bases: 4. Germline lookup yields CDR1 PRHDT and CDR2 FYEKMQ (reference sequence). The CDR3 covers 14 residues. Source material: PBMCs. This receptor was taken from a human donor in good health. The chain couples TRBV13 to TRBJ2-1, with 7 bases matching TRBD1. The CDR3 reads CASRSQGTYNEQFF. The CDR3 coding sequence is TGTGCCAGCAGATCACAGGGGACCTACAATGAGCAGTTCTTC.